This T cell receptor beta chain was sequenced for a study of CD8+CD57+ T cells in acquired aplastic anemia (dated by TCRdb to the late 2010s). Background on the whole study: Extracted DNA from sorted CD4+ and CD8+ cells averaged around 3.2 ug, ranging from roughly 0.17 to 30 ug. CD8+CD57+ expansion was defined as a frequency above the mean frequency observed in healthy subjects.

Profiling of TCR beta VDJ combinations and CDR3 sequences used genomic DNA as the template. An Illumina HiSeq 2000 was the platform used for TCR repertoire sequencing. The authors processed their data as follows. Repertoire assessment relied on Simpson's diversity index, CDR3 size and DJ length profiles, and TRBV/TRBJ rearrangement plots. The most abundant DNA sequence in the deep sequencing data was defined as the immunodominant clone. CDR3 amino acid sequences were checked for sharing across subjects and were also compared against the VDJdb database and published repertoires. TCRdb reran the public reads through fastp at Q25 and MiXCR, keeping productive beta chains. Merged by CDR3 protein, the rows form single entries marked with the most common genes and DNA. Here the V and J calls rest on TCRdb's processing, not on the authors' analysis. This sample comprises just over 450,000 distinct CDR3 sequences, around 33% of them detected only once. The ten largest clones represent under 0.95% of the sample.

As for this clonotype: The antigen this receptor binds is unknown. No much larger clone is present one base from it, and per-base qualities are unavailable.

Flow cytometry had shown CD8+CD57+ cell expansion in the patients selected for sequencing. All patients had severe acquired aplastic anemia diagnosed by International Study of Aplastic Anemia and Agranulocytosis and Camitta criteria. No patient had received any therapy when blood was sampled. In this study, sorted CD4+ and CD8+ T cells from the blood of healthy subjects and of severe aplastic anemia patients had their TCR repertoires deep-sequenced. Patients were enrolled in the USA under clinicaltrials.gov protocols 00001620, 01623167, 00001397, 00071045, 00081523 and 00961064. Ficoll-Paque density gradient centrifugation was used to isolate peripheral blood mononuclear cells. Before DNA extraction, CD4+ and CD8+ T cells were sorted by FACS or by magnetic beads. The junction carries 13 bases between V and J, which are trimmed by 0 bases and 7 bases respectively. From the germline V gene, CDR1 is ENHRY and CDR2 is SYGVKD. Taken from cysteine to phenylalanine, the CDR3 has 16 residues. The entry retains the CDR3 DNA only, 48 bases that are in frame from base 1.

Paper-wide results and their limitations: Around 28 CD8+ CDR3 sequences were found to be shared between patients and controls, but these sequences appeared to be highly expressed in patients and within the immunodominant clones of the patients. Patients and healthy controls showed no significant difference in CD8+ Simpson's diversity (P=0.060).

This receptor was obtained from a human donor with aplastic anemia. The chain was built from TRBV10-3 and TRBJ1-6; no D gene call is confident. The sequencing sample was made of sorted CD4+, CD8+, or CD8+CD57+ T cells (not recorded which) from PBMCs. In nucleotide form, the sequence is TGTGCCATCAGTGAGTCGTTGACCCGGCGGAATTCACCCCTCCACTTT. The translation is CAISESLTRRNSPLHF.